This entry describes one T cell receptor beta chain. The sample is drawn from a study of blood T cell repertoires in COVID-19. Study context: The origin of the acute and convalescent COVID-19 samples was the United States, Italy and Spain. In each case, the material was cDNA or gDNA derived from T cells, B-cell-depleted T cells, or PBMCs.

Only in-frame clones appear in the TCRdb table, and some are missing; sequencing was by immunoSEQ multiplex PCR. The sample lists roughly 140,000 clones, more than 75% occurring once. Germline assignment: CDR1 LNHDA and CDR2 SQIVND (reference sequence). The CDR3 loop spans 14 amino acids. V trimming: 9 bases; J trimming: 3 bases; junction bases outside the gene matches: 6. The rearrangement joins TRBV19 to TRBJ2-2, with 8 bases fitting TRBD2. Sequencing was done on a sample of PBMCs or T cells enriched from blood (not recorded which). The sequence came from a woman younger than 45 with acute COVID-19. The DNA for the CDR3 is TGTGCCAGCAAACTAGCGGAGTACACCGGGGAGCTGTTTTTT. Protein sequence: CASKLAEYTGELFF.